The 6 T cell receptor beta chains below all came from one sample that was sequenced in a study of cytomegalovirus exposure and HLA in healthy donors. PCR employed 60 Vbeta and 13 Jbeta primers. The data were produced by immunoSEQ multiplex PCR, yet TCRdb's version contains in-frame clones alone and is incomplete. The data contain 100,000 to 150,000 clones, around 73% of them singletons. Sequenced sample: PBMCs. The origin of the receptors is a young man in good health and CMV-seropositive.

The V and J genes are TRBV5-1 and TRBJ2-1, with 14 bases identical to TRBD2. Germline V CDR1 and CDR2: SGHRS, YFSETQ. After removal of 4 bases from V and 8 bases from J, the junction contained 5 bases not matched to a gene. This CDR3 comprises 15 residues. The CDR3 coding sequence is TGCGCCAGCAGCGGGACTAGCGGGAGTTTCTATGAGCAGTTCTTC. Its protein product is CASSGTSGSFYEQFF.

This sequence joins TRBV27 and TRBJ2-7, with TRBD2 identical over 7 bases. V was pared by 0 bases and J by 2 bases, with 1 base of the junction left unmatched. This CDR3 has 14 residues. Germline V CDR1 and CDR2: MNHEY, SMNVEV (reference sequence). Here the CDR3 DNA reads TGTGCCAGCAGTTTATCGGGACTACCCTACGAGCAGTACTTC. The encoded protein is CASSLSGLPYEQYF.

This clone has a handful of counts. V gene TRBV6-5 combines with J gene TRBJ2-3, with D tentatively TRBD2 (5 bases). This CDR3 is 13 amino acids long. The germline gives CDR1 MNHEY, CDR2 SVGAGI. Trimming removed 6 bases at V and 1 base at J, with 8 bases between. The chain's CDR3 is CASRLVGTDTQYF. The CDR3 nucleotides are TGTGCCAGCAGACTAGTAGGCACAGATACGCAGTATTTT.

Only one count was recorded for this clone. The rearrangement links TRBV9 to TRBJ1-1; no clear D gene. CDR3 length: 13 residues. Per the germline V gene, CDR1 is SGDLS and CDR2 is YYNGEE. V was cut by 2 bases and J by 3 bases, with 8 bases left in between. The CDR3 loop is CASSVEDYTEAFF. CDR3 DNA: TGTGCCAGCAGCGTTGAGGATTACACTGAAGCTTTCTTT.

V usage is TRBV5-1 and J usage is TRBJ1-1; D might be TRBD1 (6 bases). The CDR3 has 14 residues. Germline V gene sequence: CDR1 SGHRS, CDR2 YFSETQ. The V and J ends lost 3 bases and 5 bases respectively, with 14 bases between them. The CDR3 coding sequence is TGCGCCAGCAGCTCCCGGAAGGGGGAAACTGAAGCTTTCTTT. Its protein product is CASSSRKGETEAFF.

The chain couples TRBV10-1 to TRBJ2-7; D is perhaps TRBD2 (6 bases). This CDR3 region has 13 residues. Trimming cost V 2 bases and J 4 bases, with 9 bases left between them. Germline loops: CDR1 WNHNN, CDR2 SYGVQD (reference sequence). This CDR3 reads CASSEAGRYEQYF. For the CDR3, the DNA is TGCGCCAGCAGTGAGGCAGGGAGGTACGAGCAGTACTTC.